This T cell receptor (beta chain) was sequenced in a study of blood T cell repertoires in COVID-19. Study-wide background: Samples taken during acute and convalescent COVID-19 were collected in the United States, Italy and Spain. T cells, B-cell-depleted T cells, or PBMCs provided the cDNA or gDNA that served as material.

Assay: immunoSEQ multiplex PCR; the TCRdb copy retains only in-frame clones and omits some. The sample holds about 140,000 clones; about 80% are singletons and the top ten take approximately 17%. Trimming stripped 0 bases from V and 3 bases from J, with 15 bases between. Germline CDR1 SGHRS, CDR2 YFSETQ. This CDR3 region has 17 residues. The chain is built from TRBV5-1 and TRBJ2-2, with TRBD2 as a possible D gene (6 bases). The TCR was taken from a man in his fifties with acute or convalescent COVID-19. Source material: peripheral blood. CDR3 region: CASSLAGAGSDTGELFF. CDR3 bases: TGCGCCAGCAGCTTGGCCGGGGCGGGGTCGGACACCGGGGAGCTGTTTTTT.